This T cell receptor (beta chain) was captured in a study of T cells in Graves' hyperthyroidism and ophthalmopathy. As for the study in general: Peripheral blood was collected at initial diagnosis, before any treatment. Study-level results: Blood also carried most thyroid clonotypes expanded above 0.001.

The CDR3 covers 14 residues. Per the germline V gene, CDR1 is MDHEN and CDR2 is SYDVKM. Trimming took off 7 bases at V and 2 bases at J, with 14 bases between the two ends. The patients, who ranged from 18 to 65 in age, presented with newly diagnosed hyperthyroidism lasting under 2 months. Fresh peripheral blood, 8 to 10 ml, was the source of the PBMCs. A remark on this clonotype: Antigen unknown.

RNA transcripts yielded amplified TCR beta CDR3 regions. Using the HTBI primer set, a first-round RT-PCR was run on the TCR CDR3. In TCRdb, the multiplex PCR reads were re-called with MiXCR into one record per CDR3 protein. The sample has about 270,000 distinct CDR3 sequences, less than 30% seen once. The chain links TRBV28 to TRBJ1-2, with D possibly TRBD1 on 6 matching bases. Sample: blood. The sequence derives from a middle-aged man with Graves' hyperthyroidism that later progressed to Graves' ophthalmopathy. DNA for the CDR3: TGTGCCAGCACCTGGGGGCAGGGAAACTATGGCTACACCTTC. This translates into CASTWGQGNYGYTF.